What follows are 29 T cell receptor beta chains derived from one specimen sequenced in a study of blood T cell repertoires in COVID-19. Produced via immunoSEQ multiplex PCR; TCRdb's table is partial and in-frame only. The sample has about 310,000 clones, around 87% seen once. Source material: peripheral blood. The receptors stem from a woman in her forties or fifties who had recovered from COVID-19.

This clone was seen once. This rearrangement joins TRBV19 to TRBJ1-4; D not certain. The CDR3 spans 13 residues. V was pared by 3 bases and J by 11 bases, with 13 bases between. The germline V gene encodes CDR1 LNHDA and CDR2 SQIVND (reference sequence). DNA for the CDR3: TGTGCCAGTAGTATCAGCAGCGCGGCCAAACTGTTTTTT. It specifies CASSISSAAKLFF.

The V and J genes are TRBV28 and TRBJ2-6; no clear D gene. V was shortened by 4 bases and J by 4 bases, with 2 bases between the two germline ends. Germline CDR1 MDHEN, CDR2 SYDVKM. The CDR3 runs 12 residues. Written as DNA, the CDR3 is TGTGCCAGCAGTTCGGGGGCCAACGTCCTGACTTTC. Its translation is CASSSGANVLTF.

This chain links TRBV3-1 (or the pseudogene TRBV3-2) with TRBJ2-5, with 8 bases that match TRBD2. The CDR3 consists of 16 residues. Germline loops: CDR1 LGHDT, CDR2 YNNKEL (reference sequence). V lost 6 bases and J lost 7; bases outside the gene matches: 16. CDR3 sequence (DNA): TGTGCCAGCAGTTCCCGTCGGGGGGGCCATTTCGGGACCCAGTACTTC. The encoded protein is CASSSRRGGHFGTQYF.

V usage is TRBV4-2 and J usage is TRBJ1-2; no reliable D call. Trimming removed 4 bases at V and 4 bases at J, with 22 bases between. The CDR3 is 17 amino acids. From germline, CDR1 is LGHNA and CDR2 YNFKEQ. The CDR3 reads CASSPTVDPGSPYGYTF. The DNA of the CDR3 is TGTGCCAGCAGCCCGACGGTAGACCCGGGGTCCCCCTATGGCTACACCTTC.

The chain uses TRBV5-6 and TRBJ2-1; D may be TRBD1 (5 bases). This CDR3 has 17 residues. V lost 1 base and J 0 bases, leaving 14 bases between the germline ends. CDR1 and CDR2 from the germline V gene are SGHDT and YYEEEE. The CDR3 bases are TGTGCCAGCAGCTTGTTAGCAGGGCAGAGCTCCTACAATGAGCAGTTCTTC. Its translation is CASSLLAGQSSYNEQFF.

This chain connects TRBV2 to TRBJ1-1; D is unclear. This CDR3 is built from 15 residues. The ends were cut back, 4 bases at V and 4 bases at J, with 16 bases in the middle. Germline V gene sequence: CDR1 SNHLY, CDR2 FYNNEI. The CDR3 sequence: CASSAYTRGRTEAFF. As DNA, the CDR3 is TGTGCCAGCAGTGCCTACACTCGGGGTCGCACTGAAGCTTTCTTT. The full variable domain, in which reference TRBV2 and TRBJ1-1 provide the parts outside the CDR3, is EPEVTQTPSHQVTQMGQEVILRCVPISNHLYFYWYRQILGQKVEFLVSFYNNEISEKSEIFDDQFSVERPDGSNFTLKIRSTKLEDSAMYFCASSAYTRGRTEAFFGQGTRLTVV.

The chain has TRBV28 and TRBJ2-7; D unclear. The CDR3 runs to 14 residues. Between the trimmed V and J ends, which lost 8 bases and 2 bases, there was a span of 16 bases. The germline V gene encodes CDR1 MDHEN and CDR2 SYDVKM. CDR3 residues: CASQAVKQTYEQYF. In DNA, the CDR3 is TGTGCCAGCCAGGCCGTAAAGCAGACCTACGAGCAGTACTTC.

This sequence joins TRBV6-4 and TRBJ2-2, with TRBD2 matching over 8 bases. Trimming cost V 3 bases and J 5 bases; bases outside gene matches: 5. Germline CDR1 and CDR2: MRHNA and SNTAGT. The CDR3 totals 15 residues. The CDR3 bases are TGTGCCAGCAGTGAGTTAGCGGGGAGTACCGGGGAGCTGTTTTTT. It yields the protein CASSELAGSTGELFF.

The chain links TRBV19 to TRBJ1-3; TRBD1 is a possible D gene (6 bases). Trimming removed 5 bases at V and 2 bases at J, with 10 bases between. The germline V gene has CDR1 LNHDA and CDR2 SQIVND (reference sequence). The CDR3 is 14 residues long. CDR3 amino acids: CASSEWDTGNTIYF. In DNA form, the CDR3 reads TGTGCCAGTAGTGAATGGGACACTGGAAACACCATATATTTT.

This clone was observed once. J is TRBJ2-1 and V is TRBV9; TRBD2 might be the D (6 bases). CDR3 length: 11 amino acids. Germline CDR1 is SGDLS and CDR2 is YYNGEE. Trimming shortened V by 3 bases and J by 10 bases, and 8 bases separated the two germline ends. CDR3 in amino acids: CASSGDSEQFF. CDR3 nucleotide sequence: TGTGCCAGCAGCGGGGACTCAGAGCAGTTCTTC.

The CDR3 DNA is TGTGCCAGCAGCCCGACAGGACACAATGAGCAGTTCTTC. It codes for CASSPTGHNEQFF. This sequence joins TRBV6-2 or TRBV6-3 and TRBJ2-1, with a weak D call TRBD1 (6 bases). With 6 bases removed from V and 5 bases from J, the gap between germline ends came to 11 bases. Germline-derived CDR1 and CDR2 are MNHEY and SVGEGT. CDR3 size: 13 residues.

A single count supports this clone. The gene calls are TRBV5-1 and TRBJ2-1; 9 bases agree with TRBD2. J gave up 8 bases and V 4 bases, and 13 bases lay outside the gene matches. Germline CDR1 SGHRS, CDR2 YFSETQ. The CDR3 spans 16 residues. CDR3 DNA: TGCGCCAGCAGCCCGCAGAATCTAGCGGGAATCGATGAGCAGTTCTTC. It is translated as CASSPQNLAGIDEQFF. Looking up the rest from reference TRBV5-1 and TRBJ2-1 gives the full variable domain: KAGVTQTPRYLIKTRGQQVTLSCSPISGHRSVSWYQQTPGQGLQFLFEYFSETQRNKGNFPGRFSGRQFSNSRSEMNVSTLELGDSALYLCASSPQNLAGIDEQFFGPGTRLTVL.

V and J are TRBV4-3 and TRBJ2-3, with TRBD2 identical over 7 bases. CDR1 is LGHNA, CDR2 YSLEER, per germline. V was pared by 1 base and J by 3 bases, with 1 base of the junction left unmatched. The CDR3 loop spans 14 amino acids. The CDR3 region is CASSQGGGTDTQYF. The CDR3 nucleotides read TGCGCCAGCAGCCAAGGGGGAGGGACAGATACGCAGTATTTT.

To note about this clone: A clone one base away is much larger, so this may be a read error. This chain uses TRBV2 with TRBJ2-1, with TRBD2 matching 9 bases. CDR3 length equals 13 residues. Germline-derived CDR1 and CDR2 are SNHLY and FYNNEI. V lost 6 bases to trimming and J lost 3 bases; unmatched junction nucleotides: 0. The CDR3 here is CASRTSGYNEQFF. DNA of the CDR3: TGTGCCAGCAGGACTAGCGGCTACAATGAGCAGTTCTTC.

The V and J genes are TRBV5-4 and TRBJ2-1; D is possibly TRBD2 (6 bases). Germline loops: CDR1 SGHNT, CDR2 YYREEE (reference sequence). CDR3 length: 16 residues. V lost 4 bases, J lost 2 bases, and 16 bases lay in between. Written as DNA, the CDR3 is TGTGCCAGCAGCCCGGGACGGGAGAGAACCTACAATGAGCAGTTCTTC. Translation gives CASSPGRERTYNEQFF. The full variable domain, with the rest looked up from reference TRBV5-4 and TRBJ2-1, is ETGVTQSPTHLIKTRGQQVTLRCSSQSGHNTVSWYQQALGQGPQFIFQYYREEENGRGNFPPRFSGLQFPNYSSELNVNALELDDSALYLCASSPGRERTYNEQFFGPGTRLTVL.

The V and J genes are TRBV28 and TRBJ2-3, with 10 bases aligning to TRBD1. The CDR3 loop spans 15 amino acids. CDR1 is MDHEN and CDR2 is SYDVKM in the germline V gene. Trimming removed 3 bases from V and 6 bases from J; junction bases left unmatched: 6. CDR3 coding DNA: TGTGCCAGCAGTTTTCGACAGGGGGCATCGGATACGCAGTATTTT. Protein product: CASSFRQGASDTQYF.

This chain links TRBV7-9 with TRBJ1-2; no reliable D call. Germline loops: CDR1 SEHNR, CDR2 FQNEAQ (reference sequence). V lost 1 base and J 8 bases, leaving 11 bases between the germline ends. The CDR3 consists of 13 residues. CDR3 region: CASSLGGGEGYTF. The CDR3 region has the DNA TGTGCCAGCAGCTTAGGCGGCGGGGAAGGCTACACCTTC.

The chain joins TRBV30 to TRBJ1-1, with TRBD1 matching over 8 bases. The germline V gene encodes CDR1 GTSNPN and CDR2 SVGIG (reference sequence). V lost 5 bases and J lost 8; bases outside the gene matches: 7. This CDR3 has 12 residues. DNA of the CDR3: TGTGCCTGGGGGATACAGGGGGTCGAAGCTTTCTTT. This encodes CAWGIQGVEAFF.

This chain joins TRBV6-5 and TRBJ1-1; tentative D call: TRBD1 (6 bases). The germline V and J ends were trimmed by 1 base and 5 bases, with 11 bases remaining between them. Germline CDR1 is MNHEY and CDR2 is SVGAGI. The CDR3 consists of 14 residues. CDR3 nucleotides: TGTGCCAGCAGTTACTTAGGGGGGGGGACTGAAGCTTTCTTT. Translating it yields CASSYLGGGTEAFF.

The V call is TRBV28, the J call TRBJ2-1, with 7 bases fitting TRBD2. The ends lost 6 bases at V and 4 bases at J; junction bases unmatched: 9. CDR1 MDHEN and CDR2 SYDVKM come from the germline V gene. This CDR3 spans 15 amino acids. The CDR3 DNA reads TGTGCCAGCAGCCTCGACGGGAGGCGATACAATGAGCAGTTCTTC. Translating it yields CASSLDGRRYNEQFF.

This clone was seen just once. The chain employs TRBV5-3 and TRBJ2-1; 11 bases agree with TRBD1. TRBV5-3 carries the ORF label, with uncertain function. This CDR3 has 14 amino acids. With 4 bases clipped from V and 7 bases from J, the junction kept 4 bases outside the gene matches. The CDR3 DNA sequence: TGTGCCAGAAGCCCGGACAGGGGGCAGAATGAGCAGTTCTTC. Protein product: CARSPDRGQNEQFF.

The V and J genes are TRBV5-6 and TRBJ2-7, with 8 bases aligning to TRBD2. Germline loops: CDR1 SGHDT, CDR2 YYEEEE. Trimming removed 2 bases from V and 9 bases from J; junction bases left unmatched: 10. The CDR3 has 14 amino acids. The CDR3 here is CASSFGTSLIGQYF. As DNA, the CDR3 is TGTGCCAGCAGCTTCGGGACTAGTCTTATCGGGCAGTACTTC.

The chain joins TRBV7-2 to TRBJ2-1; 12 nucleotides line up with TRBD2. With 4 bases clipped from V and 4 bases from J, the junction kept 11 bases outside the gene matches. This CDR3 region has 18 residues. The germline gives CDR1 SGHTA, CDR2 FQGNSA. DNA of the CDR3: TGTGCCAGCAGCTCTGCCGGGACTAGCGGGTTCGTATACAATGAGCAGTTCTTC. Translating it yields CASSSAGTSGFVYNEQFF.

This sequence joins TRBV4-3 and TRBJ2-4; D gene ambiguous. Trimming left V 3 bases short and J 5 bases short, with 17 bases between. This CDR3 has 16 residues. Germline CDR1 and CDR2: LGHNA and YSLEER. CDR3 in amino acids: CASSQALGRAENIQYF. The CDR3 coding sequence is TGCGCCAGCAGCCAGGCCTTAGGCCGCGCGGAAAACATTCAGTACTTC.

Only one count was recorded for this clone. This rearrangement joins TRBV27 to TRBJ2-7; D is perhaps TRBD1 (6 bases). V lost 5 bases to trimming and J lost 2 bases, with 13 bases between them. The CDR3 loop spans 14 amino acids. Germline V CDR1 and CDR2: MNHEY, SMNVEV (reference sequence). In DNA form, the CDR3 reads TGTGCCAGCAGTCCGATCGGGACACCCTACGAGCAGTACTTC. Residues: CASSPIGTPYEQYF.

The chain uses TRBV3-1 (or the pseudogene TRBV3-2) and TRBJ2-1, with TRBD2 identical over 7 bases. The V and J ends lost 5 bases and 9 bases, in that order; junction bases with no gene match: 22. The CDR3 is 18 amino acids. Germline values: CDR1 LGHDT, CDR2 YNNKEL (reference sequence). In nucleotides, the CDR3 is TGTGCCAGCAGCTCCTCCCCTTGGGCGATCTCGGGACTAAGTGAGCAGTTCTTC. Its protein is CASSSSPWAISGLSEQFF.

This clone turned up a few times. The chain carries TRBV5-1 and TRBJ2-2; TRBD2 matches at 9 bases. The germline CDR1 and CDR2 sequences are SGHRS and YFSETQ. The CDR3 is made up of 16 amino acids. The V segment lost 4 bases and the J segment 0 bases; nucleotides outside the gene matches: 4. The chain's CDR3 is CASSISGGSNTGELFF. CDR3 in DNA: TGCGCCAGCAGCATCAGCGGGGGGTCGAACACCGGGGAGCTGTTTTTT.

The chain combines TRBV28 with TRBJ1-4; 9 bases are a match to TRBD1. The CDR3 totals 18 residues. With V trimmed by 3 bases and J by 2 bases, 10 bases remained unmatched. From germline, CDR1 is MDHEN and CDR2 SYDVKM. CDR3 sequence (DNA): TGTGCCAGCAGTTTGTTCATCGGGACAGGGATTACTAATGAAAAACTGTTTTTT. It encodes CASSLFIGTGITNEKLFF.

The V call is TRBV7-2, the J call TRBJ2-5; a possible D gene is TRBD1 (5 bases). Per the germline V gene, CDR1 is SGHTA and CDR2 is FQGNSA. The CDR3 totals 13 residues. Trimming took off 3 bases at V and 4 bases at J, with 9 bases between the two ends. In DNA, the CDR3 is TGTGCCAGCAGCTTCCAGGGTACAGAGACCCAGTACTTC. It encodes CASSFQGTETQYF.